Included here is one T cell receptor (beta chain) sequence, with context. The data originate from a study of blood T cell repertoires in COVID-19. In the study overall: COVID-19 samples from acute and convalescent phases originated in the United States, Italy and Spain. Nucleic acid was either cDNA or gDNA, and it came from T cells, B-cell-depleted T cells, or PBMCs.

Here immunoSEQ multiplex PCR was the method, and the copy in TCRdb shows in-frame clones only, minus some. Among approximately 210,000 clones listed, 86% were seen once. Germline assignment: CDR1 SGHVS and CDR2 FQNEAQ. This CDR3 contains 11 residues. Trimming left V 5 bases short and J 9 bases short, with 11 bases between. Sample: peripheral blood. The origin of this receptor is a man younger than 45 who had recovered from COVID-19. The rearrangement links TRBV7-8 to TRBJ2-7; D possibly corresponds to TRBD1 (6 bases). The CDR3 loop reads CASSQTQGQYF. The CDR3 DNA is TGTGCCAGCAGCCAAACACAGGGGCAGTACTTC.